The source of this TCR beta chain is a study of beta chain features in type 1 diabetes. General observations from the study: When Type 1 diabetes patients were examined, their TCRB CDR3s proved moderately but significantly shorter in all four CD4+ subsets.

Every isolated RNA sample was fully reverse transcribed, so sequencing captured expressed TCRB transcripts. Repertoires were generated with immunoSEQ multiplex PCR, while TCRdb's copy carries only in-frame clones and drops some. The data show about 16,000 clones, about 70% seen once. Details on this clone: Its antigen remains unidentified.

The sequencing sample was made of stem cell memory CD4+ T cells from blood. The source of this sequence is a young man with type 1 diabetes.

The CDR3 sequence: CASSLRTSGAGELFF. DNA for the CDR3: TGTGCCAGCAGCCTCCGGACTAGCGGAGCCGGGGAGCTGTTTTTT. V usage is TRBV4-2 and J usage is TRBJ2-2; 10 bases are a match to TRBD2. This CDR3 has 15 residues. Germline CDR1 LGHNA, CDR2 YNFKEQ. V lost 4 bases, J lost 6 bases, and 5 bases stayed unmatched.